This T cell receptor (beta chain) was recorded in a study of radiotherapy plus CTLA-4 blockade in lung cancer. Study-wide context: There were objective responses in 18% of patients, and around 30% had disease control.

As to this clone: Its target is not known.

Study-wide findings and caveats: Blood TCR clones of tumor origin expanded after radiotherapy plus ipilimumab. Reported findings show early blood T cell clone dynamics, with interferon-beta, best predicted response.

CDR1 MNHNS and CDR2 SASEGT come from the germline V gene. The CDR3 loop spans 14 amino acids. With 1 base removed from V and 3 bases from J, the gap between germline ends came to 9 bases. The assay was immunoSEQ multiplex PCR, and TCRdb's table has in-frame clones only and misses some. The sample lists approximately 70,000 clones, roughly three quarters occurring once. Focal radiation plus CTLA-4 blockade with ipilimumab was administered to patients who had chemo-refractory metastatic non-small-cell lung cancer. The chain carries TRBV6-1 and TRBJ1-1, with D possibly matching TRBD1 (5 bases). The TCR was taken from a human donor with non-small cell lung cancer whose response to radiotherapy plus ipilimumab could not be evaluated. Some clones in this sample may be carry-over from other donors' samples. The material was peripheral blood, obtained from a patient treated with radiotherapy plus ipilimumab. CDR3 amino acids: CASSEDRFYTEAFF. The CDR3 region has the DNA TGTGCCAGCAGTGAAGACAGGTTCTACACTGAAGCTTTCTTT.